These T cell receptor beta chains were read from a single sample in a study of cytomegalovirus exposure and HLA in healthy donors. Clones were sequenced by immunoSEQ multiplex PCR, and TCRdb holds only the in-frame ones, with some missing. The sample yields under 200,000 clones, 75% to 85% seen once. Sequences were obtained from PBMCs. These receptors came from a male donor in good health and CMV-seropositive. CDR3s include the opening cysteine and the closing phenylalanine or tryptophan. Fields, in order: CDR3 protein, CDR3 DNA, V gene, D gene, clone size, J gene. D genes are given only for firm matches. Clone sizes are given selectively: once, few, many, or a class where the clone is expanded.

CASSLVGQASYEQYF | TGTGCCAGCAGCTTGGTTGGGCAGGCCTCCTACGAGCAGTACTTC | TRBV5-6 | NA | once | TRBJ2-7
CASSPGGGAPTDTQYF | TGTGCCAGCAGTCCGGGCGGGGGGGCCCCCACAGATACGCAGTATTTT | TRBV7-6 | TRBD2 | NA | TRBJ2-3
CASSASNEQFF | TGTGCCAGCAGCGCGAGCAATGAGCAGTTCTTC | TRBV9 | NA | NA | TRBJ2-1
CASSIGTSGYYNEQFF | TGTGCCAGTAGTATCGGGACTAGCGGTTATTACAATGAGCAGTTCTTC | TRBV19 | TRBD2 | NA | TRBJ2-1
CASSGGGPNYGYTF | TGTGCCAGCAGCGGGGGGGGCCCTAACTATGGCTACACCTTC | TRBV9 | NA | NA | TRBJ1-2
CASSFPGQGDYEQYF | TGTGCCAGCAGCTTTCCGGGACAGGGGGACTACGAGCAGTACTTC | TRBV7-9 | TRBD1 | once | TRBJ2-7
CASSLEPVSEQFF | TGCGCCAGCAGCTTGGAACCGGTTTCCGAGCAGTTCTTC | TRBV5-1 | NA | NA | TRBJ2-1
CASSPSTTGGETQYF | TGTGCCAGCAGCCCCTCCACGACAGGGGGGGAGACCCAGTACTTC | TRBV14 | TRBD1 | NA | TRBJ2-5
CASSLSGSSYNEQFF | TGCGCCAGCAGCTTGTCGGGGTCCTCCTACAATGAGCAGTTCTTC | TRBV5-1 | NA | few | TRBJ2-1
CAWRPQGIHNQPQHF | TGTGCCTGGAGGCCGCAGGGGATTCATAATCAGCCCCAGCATTTT | TRBV30 | NA | NA | TRBJ1-5
CAWSTGQPAYEQYF | TGTGCCTGGAGTACGGGACAGCCAGCCTACGAGCAGTACTTC | TRBV30 | TRBD1 | NA | TRBJ2-7
CASSPQSAASFGTEAFF | TGTGCCAGCAGCCCCCAATCCGCGGCATCCTTCGGGACTGAAGCTTTCTTT | TRBV9 | NA | NA | TRBJ1-1
CASEQGHSPLHF | TGTGCCAGCGAACAGGGACATTCACCCCTCCACTTT | TRBV2 | NA | few | TRBJ1-6
CAISIDSYNEQFF | TGTGCCATCAGCATCGACAGCTACAATGAGCAGTTCTTC | TRBV10-3 | NA | NA | TRBJ2-1
CASSLLQGPYQETQYF | TGTGCCAGCAGCTTATTACAGGGCCCGTACCAAGAGACCCAGTACTTC | TRBV5-6 | NA | NA | TRBJ2-5
CASSGSRVSGNTIYF | TGTGCCAGCAGTGGGAGCAGGGTGAGCGGAAACACCATATATTTT | TRBV6-1 | NA | NA | TRBJ1-3
CAWSSGGNQPQHF | TGTGCCTGGAGTTCAGGGGGCAATCAGCCCCAGCATTTT | TRBV30 | NA | NA | TRBJ1-5
CASSLEQDNSPLHF | TGCGCCAGCAGCTTGGAACAGGATAATTCGCCCCTCCACTTT | TRBV5-1 | NA | NA | TRBJ1-6
CASSEGGSYNSPLHF | TGTGCCAGCAGTGAGGGGGGATCCTATAATTCACCCCTCCACTTT | TRBV2 | NA | NA | TRBJ1-6
CASSPGPGSKTQYF | TGTGCCAGCAGCCCCGGACCTGGGAGCAAGACCCAGTACTTC | TRBV7-9 | NA | NA | TRBJ2-5
CASSQSYSSVDTQYF | TGTGCCAGCAGCCAATCATACTCTAGCGTGGATACGCAGTATTTT | TRBV6-5 | NA | NA | TRBJ2-3
CASSLGTSVGHNEQFF | TGTGCCAGCAGCTTGGGGACTAGCGTTGGTCACAATGAGCAGTTCTTC | TRBV5-4 | TRBD2 | NA | TRBJ2-1
CASSIRKREAFF | TGTGCCAGCAGTATCCGGAAGCGAGAGGCTTTCTTT | TRBV6-1 | NA | NA | TRBJ1-1
CAWSVESNQPQHF | TGTGCCTGGAGTGTAGAGAGTAATCAGCCCCAGCATTTT | TRBV30 | NA | NA | TRBJ1-5
CASGSGQFSYEQYF | TGTGCTAGTGGTTCCGGACAGTTCTCCTACGAGCAGTACTTC | TRBV12-5 | NA | NA | TRBJ2-7
CASSSLGGANSPLHF | TGTGCCAGCAGCTCCTTGGGGGGGGCCAATTCACCCCTCCACTTT | TRBV5-6 | NA | few | TRBJ1-6
CASSSGAPGNTIYF | TGTGCCAGCTCAAGTGGGGCGCCTGGAAACACCATATATTTT | TRBV18 | NA | NA | TRBJ1-3
CSVVPGQGSGTEAFF | TGCAGCGTCGTCCCGGGACAGGGATCGGGCACTGAAGCTTTCTTT | TRBV29-1 | TRBD1 | NA | TRBJ1-1
CATSRDLGGGTDTQYF | TGTGCCACCAGCAGAGATCTAGGGGGCGGCACAGATACGCAGTATTTT | TRBV15 | TRBD1 | NA | TRBJ2-3
CAISERGGNTEAFF | TGTGCCATCAGTGAGAGGGGGGGGAACACTGAAGCTTTCTTT | TRBV10-3 | NA | NA | TRBJ1-1